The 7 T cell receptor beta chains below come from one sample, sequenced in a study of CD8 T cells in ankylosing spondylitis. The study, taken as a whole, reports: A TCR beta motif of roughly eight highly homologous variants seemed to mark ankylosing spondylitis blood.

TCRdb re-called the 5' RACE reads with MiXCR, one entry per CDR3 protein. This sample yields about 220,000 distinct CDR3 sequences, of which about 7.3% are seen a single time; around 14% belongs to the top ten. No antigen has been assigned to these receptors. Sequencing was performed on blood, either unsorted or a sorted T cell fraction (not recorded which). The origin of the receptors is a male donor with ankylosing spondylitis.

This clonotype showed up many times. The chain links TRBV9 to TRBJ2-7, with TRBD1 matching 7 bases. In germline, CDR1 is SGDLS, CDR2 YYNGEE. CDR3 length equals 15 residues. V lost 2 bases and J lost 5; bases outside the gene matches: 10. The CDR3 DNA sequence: TGTGCCAGCAGCGTTGGGGACAGTTTGAGCGACGAGCAGTACTTC. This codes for CASSVGDSLSDEQYF. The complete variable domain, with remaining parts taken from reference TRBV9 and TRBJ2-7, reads DSGVTQTPKHLITATGQRVTLRCSPRSGDLSVYWYQQSLDQGLQFLIQYYNGEERAKGNILERFSAQQFPDLHSELNLSSLELGDSALYFCASSVGDSLSDEQYFGPGTRLTVT.

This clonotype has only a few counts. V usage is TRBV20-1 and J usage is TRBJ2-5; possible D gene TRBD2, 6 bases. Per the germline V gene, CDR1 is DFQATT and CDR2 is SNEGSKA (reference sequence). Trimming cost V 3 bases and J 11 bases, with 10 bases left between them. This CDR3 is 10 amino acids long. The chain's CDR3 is CSASGRGQYF. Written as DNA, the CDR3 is TGCAGTGCTAGCGGGAGAGGACAGTACTTC.

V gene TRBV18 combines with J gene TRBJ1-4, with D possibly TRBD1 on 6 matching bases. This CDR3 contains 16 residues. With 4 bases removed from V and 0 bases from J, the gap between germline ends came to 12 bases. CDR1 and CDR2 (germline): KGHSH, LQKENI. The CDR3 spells CASSLGQRSTNEKLFF. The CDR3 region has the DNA TGTGCCAGCTCACTCGGACAGCGTTCAACTAATGAAAAACTGTTTTTT.

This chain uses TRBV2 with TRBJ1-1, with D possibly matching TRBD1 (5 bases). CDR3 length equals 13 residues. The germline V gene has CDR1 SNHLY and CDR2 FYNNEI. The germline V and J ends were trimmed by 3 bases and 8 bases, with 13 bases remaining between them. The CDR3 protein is CASSEPAGTEAFF. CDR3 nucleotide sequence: TGTGCCAGCAGTGAGCCCGCCGGGACCGAAGCTTTCTTT.

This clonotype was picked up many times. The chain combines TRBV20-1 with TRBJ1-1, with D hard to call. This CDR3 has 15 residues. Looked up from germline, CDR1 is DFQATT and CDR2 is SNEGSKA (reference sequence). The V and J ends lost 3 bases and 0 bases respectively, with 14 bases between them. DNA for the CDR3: TGCAGTGCTAGTGGAGCAGGAGACATGAACACTGAAGCTTTCTTT. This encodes CSASGAGDMNTEAFF.

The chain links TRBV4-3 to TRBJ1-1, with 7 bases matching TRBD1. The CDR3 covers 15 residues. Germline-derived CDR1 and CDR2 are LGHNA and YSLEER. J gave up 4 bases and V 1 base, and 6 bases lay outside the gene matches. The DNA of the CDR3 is TGCGCCAGCAGCCAAGGGTTTTCAGGGGGCACTGAAGCTTTCTTT. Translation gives CASSQGFSGGTEAFF.

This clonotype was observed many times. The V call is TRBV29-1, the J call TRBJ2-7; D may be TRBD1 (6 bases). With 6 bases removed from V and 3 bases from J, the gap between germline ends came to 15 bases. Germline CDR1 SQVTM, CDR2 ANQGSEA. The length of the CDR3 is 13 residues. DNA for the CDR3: TGCAGCGTCCAAGACAGGCTGCACTACGAGCAGTACTTC. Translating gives CSVQDRLHYEQYF.